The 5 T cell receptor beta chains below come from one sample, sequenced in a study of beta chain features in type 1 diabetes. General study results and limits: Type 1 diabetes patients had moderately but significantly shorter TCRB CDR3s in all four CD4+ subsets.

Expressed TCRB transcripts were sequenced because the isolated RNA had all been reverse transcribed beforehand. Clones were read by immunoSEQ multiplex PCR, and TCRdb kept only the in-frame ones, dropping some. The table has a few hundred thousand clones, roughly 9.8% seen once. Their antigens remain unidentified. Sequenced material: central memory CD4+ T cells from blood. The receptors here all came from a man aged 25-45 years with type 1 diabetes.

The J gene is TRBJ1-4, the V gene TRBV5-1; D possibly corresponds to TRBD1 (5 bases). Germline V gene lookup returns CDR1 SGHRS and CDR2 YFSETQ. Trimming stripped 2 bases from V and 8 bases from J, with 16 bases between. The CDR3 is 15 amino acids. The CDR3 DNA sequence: TGCGCCAGCAGCTTTCGAGGGGCGCAGGAGGAAAAACTGTTTTTT. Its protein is CASSFRGAQEEKLFF.

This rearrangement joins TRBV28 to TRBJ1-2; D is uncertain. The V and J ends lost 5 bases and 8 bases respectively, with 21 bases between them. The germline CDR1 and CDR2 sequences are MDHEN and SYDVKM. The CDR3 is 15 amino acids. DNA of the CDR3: TGTGCCAGCAGTCGTTCCGGGCCGCGGGTAGGCGGCTACACCTTC. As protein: CASSRSGPRVGGYTF.

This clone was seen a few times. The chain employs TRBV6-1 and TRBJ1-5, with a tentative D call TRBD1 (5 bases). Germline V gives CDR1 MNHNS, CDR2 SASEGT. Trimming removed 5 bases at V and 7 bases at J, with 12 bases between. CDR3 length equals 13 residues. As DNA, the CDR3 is TGTGCCAGCAGTCAAGGAAGGGGCCAGCCCCAGCATTTT. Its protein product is CASSQGRGQPQHF.

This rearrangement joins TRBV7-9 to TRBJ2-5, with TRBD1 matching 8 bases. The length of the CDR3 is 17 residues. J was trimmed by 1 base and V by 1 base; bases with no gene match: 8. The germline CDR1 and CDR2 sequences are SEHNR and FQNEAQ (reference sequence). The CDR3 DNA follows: TGTGCCAGCAGCTTAGTGGCCACGACAGGGGTCCAAGAGACCCAGTACTTC. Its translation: CASSLVATTGVQETQYF. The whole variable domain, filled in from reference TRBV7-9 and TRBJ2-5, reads DTGVSQNPRHKITKRGQNVTFRCDPISEHNRLYWYRQTLGQGPEFLTYFQNEAQLEKSRLLSDRFSAERPKGSFSTLEIQRTEQGDSAMYLCASSLVATTGVQETQYFGPGTRLLVL.

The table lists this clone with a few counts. The CDR3 sequence: CASSLTPSGIVNYGYTF. CDR3 in DNA: TGTGCCAGCAGCCTAACCCCATCGGGAATCGTTAACTATGGCTACACCTTC. This chain joins TRBV7-9 and TRBJ1-2; D uncertain. Trimming shortened V by 5 bases and J by 1 base, and 20 bases separated the two germline ends. Per germline, CDR1 SEHNR and CDR2 FQNEAQ (reference sequence). This CDR3 has 17 amino acids.